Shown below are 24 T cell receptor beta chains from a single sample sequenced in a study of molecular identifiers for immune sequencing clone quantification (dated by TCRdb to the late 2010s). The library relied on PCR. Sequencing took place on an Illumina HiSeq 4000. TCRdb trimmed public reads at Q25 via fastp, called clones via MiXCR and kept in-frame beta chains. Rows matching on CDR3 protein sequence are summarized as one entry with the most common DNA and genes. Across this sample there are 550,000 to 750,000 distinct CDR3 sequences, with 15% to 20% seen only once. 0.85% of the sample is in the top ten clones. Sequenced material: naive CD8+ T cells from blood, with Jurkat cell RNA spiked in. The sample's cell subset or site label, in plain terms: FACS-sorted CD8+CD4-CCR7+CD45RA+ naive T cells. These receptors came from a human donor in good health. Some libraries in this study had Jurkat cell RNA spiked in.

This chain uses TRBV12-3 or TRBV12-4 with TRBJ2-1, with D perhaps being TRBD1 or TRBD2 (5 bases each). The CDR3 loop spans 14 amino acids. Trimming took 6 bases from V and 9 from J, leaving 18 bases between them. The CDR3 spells CASSQTTRGGEQFF. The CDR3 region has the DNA TGTGCCAGCAGCCAGACTACCCGGGGCGGTGAGCAGTTCTTC.

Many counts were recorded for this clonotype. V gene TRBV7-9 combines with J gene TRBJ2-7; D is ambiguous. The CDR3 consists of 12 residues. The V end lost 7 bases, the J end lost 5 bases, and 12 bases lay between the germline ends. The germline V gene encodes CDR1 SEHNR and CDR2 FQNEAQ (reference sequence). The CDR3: CASMGPRHEQYF. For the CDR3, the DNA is TGTGCCAGCATGGGCCCTCGCCACGAGCAGTACTTC.

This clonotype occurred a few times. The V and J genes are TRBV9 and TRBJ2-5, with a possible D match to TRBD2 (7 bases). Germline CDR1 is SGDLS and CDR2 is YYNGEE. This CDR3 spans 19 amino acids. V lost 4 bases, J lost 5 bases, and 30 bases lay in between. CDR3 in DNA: TGTGCCAGCAGCTCCCGGGACCCCAGGGAGGGGGGGGACTTCGAGACCCAGTACTTC. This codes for CASSSRDPREGGDFETQYF.

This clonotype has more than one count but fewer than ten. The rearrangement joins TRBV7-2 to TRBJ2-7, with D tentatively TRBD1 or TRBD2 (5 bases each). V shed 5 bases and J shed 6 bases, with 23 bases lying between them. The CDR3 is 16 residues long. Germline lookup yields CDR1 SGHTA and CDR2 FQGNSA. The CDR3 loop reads CASSPRGAEIVREQYF. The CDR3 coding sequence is TGTGCCAGCAGCCCTCGAGGGGCCGAAATAGTCCGCGAGCAGTACTTC.

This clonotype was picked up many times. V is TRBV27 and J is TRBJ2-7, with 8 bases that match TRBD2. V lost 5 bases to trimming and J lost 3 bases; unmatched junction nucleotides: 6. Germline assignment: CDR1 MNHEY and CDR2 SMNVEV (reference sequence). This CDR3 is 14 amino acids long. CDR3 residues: CASSTSGAYYEQYF. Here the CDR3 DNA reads TGTGCCAGCAGTACTAGCGGAGCCTACTACGAGCAGTACTTC.

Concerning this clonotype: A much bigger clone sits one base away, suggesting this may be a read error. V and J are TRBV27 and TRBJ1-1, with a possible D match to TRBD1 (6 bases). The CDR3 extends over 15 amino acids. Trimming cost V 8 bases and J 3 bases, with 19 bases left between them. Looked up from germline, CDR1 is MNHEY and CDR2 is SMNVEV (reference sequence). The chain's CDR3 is CASGPGGTWDTEAFF. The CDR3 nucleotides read TGTGCCAGCGGTCCGGGGGGCACCTGGGACACTGAAGCTTTCTTT.

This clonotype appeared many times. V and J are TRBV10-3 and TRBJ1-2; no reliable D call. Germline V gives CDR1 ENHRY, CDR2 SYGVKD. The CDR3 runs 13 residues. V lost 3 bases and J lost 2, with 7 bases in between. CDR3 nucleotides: TGTGCCATCAGTGAAGACGTGAACTATGGCTACACCTTC. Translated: CAISEDVNYGYTF.

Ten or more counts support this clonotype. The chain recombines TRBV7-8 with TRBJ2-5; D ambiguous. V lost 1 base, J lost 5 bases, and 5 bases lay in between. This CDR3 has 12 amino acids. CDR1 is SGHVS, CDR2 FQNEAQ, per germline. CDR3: CASSLVAETQYF. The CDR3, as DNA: TGTGCCAGCAGCTTAGTAGCTGAGACCCAGTACTTC.

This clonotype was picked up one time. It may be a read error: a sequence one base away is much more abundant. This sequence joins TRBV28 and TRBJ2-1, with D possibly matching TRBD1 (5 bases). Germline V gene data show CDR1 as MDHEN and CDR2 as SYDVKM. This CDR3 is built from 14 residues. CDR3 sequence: CASSWQGNANEQSF. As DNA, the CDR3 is TGTGCCAGCAGTTGGCAGGGTAACGCCAATGAGCAGTCCTTC.

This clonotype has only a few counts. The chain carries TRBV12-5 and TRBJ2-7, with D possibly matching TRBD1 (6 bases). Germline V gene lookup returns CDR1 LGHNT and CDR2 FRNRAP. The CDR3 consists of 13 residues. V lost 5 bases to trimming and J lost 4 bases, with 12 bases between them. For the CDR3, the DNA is TGTGCTAGTGGTGAGGGGACAATATACGAGCAGTACTTC. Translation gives CASGEGTIYEQYF.

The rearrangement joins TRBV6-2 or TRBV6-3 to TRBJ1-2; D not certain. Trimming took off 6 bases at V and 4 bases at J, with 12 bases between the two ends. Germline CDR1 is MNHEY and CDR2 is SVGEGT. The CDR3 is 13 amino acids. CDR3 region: CASSLDDFYGYTF. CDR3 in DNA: TGTGCCAGCAGCCTGGATGACTTCTATGGCTACACCTTC.

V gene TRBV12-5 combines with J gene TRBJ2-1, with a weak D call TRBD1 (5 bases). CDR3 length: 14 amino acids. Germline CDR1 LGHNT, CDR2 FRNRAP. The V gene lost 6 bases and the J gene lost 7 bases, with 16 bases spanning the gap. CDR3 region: CASGPPAGLNEQFF. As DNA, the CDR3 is TGTGCTAGTGGCCCCCCCGCAGGGTTGAATGAGCAGTTCTTC.

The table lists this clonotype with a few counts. Written as DNA, the CDR3 is TGCGCCAGCAGCCAAGATCTTGGACAGGGGGTTTACCAGCCCCAGCATTTT. It encodes CASSQDLGQGVYQPQHF. The J gene is TRBJ1-5, the V gene TRBV4-3, with 10 nucleotides matching TRBD1. Germline assignment: CDR1 LGHNA and CDR2 YSLEER. The J segment lost 7 bases and the V segment lost 0 bases, leaving 9 bases of the junction unmatched. CDR3 length equals 17 residues.

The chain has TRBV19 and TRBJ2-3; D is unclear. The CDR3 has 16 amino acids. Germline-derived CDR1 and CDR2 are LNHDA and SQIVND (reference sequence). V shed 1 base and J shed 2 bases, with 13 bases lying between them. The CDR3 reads CASSIGQRSPTDTQYF. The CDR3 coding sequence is TGTGCCAGTAGTATAGGTCAGCGTTCCCCCACAGATACGCAGTATTTT. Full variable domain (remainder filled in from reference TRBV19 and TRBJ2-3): DGGITQSPKYLFRKEGQNVTLSCEQNLNHDAMYWYRQDPGQGLRLIYYSQIVNDFQKGDIAEGYSVSREKKESFPLTVTSAQKNPTAFYLCASSIGQRSPTDTQYFGPGTRLTVL.

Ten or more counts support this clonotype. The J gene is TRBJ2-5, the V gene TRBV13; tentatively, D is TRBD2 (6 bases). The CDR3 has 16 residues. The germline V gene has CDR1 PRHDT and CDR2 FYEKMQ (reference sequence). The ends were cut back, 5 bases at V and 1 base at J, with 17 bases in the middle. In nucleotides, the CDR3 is TGTGCCAGCAGCCAAGCGGAGGGCGGACCCCAAGAGACCCAGTACTTC. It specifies CASSQAEGGPQETQYF.

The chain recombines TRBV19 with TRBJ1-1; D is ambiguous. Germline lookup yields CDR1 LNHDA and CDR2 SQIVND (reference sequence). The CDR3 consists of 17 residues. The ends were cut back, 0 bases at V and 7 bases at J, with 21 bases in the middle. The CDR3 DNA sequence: TGTGCCAGTAGTATAGACCACTCGTTGACGGGCGTAAATGAAGCTTTCTTT. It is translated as CASSIDHSLTGVNEAFF.

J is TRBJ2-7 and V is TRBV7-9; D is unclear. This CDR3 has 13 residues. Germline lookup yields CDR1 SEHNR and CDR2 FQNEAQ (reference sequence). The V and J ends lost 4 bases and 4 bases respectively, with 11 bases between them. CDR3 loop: CASSSSLTYEQYF. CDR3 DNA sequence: TGTGCCAGCAGCTCCTCCTTGACATACGAGCAGTACTTC. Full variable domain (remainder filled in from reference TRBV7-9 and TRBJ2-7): DTGVSQNPRHKITKRGQNVTFRCDPISEHNRLYWYRQTLGQGPEFLTYFQNEAQLEKSRLLSDRFSAERPKGSFSTLEIQRTEQGDSAMYLCASSSSLTYEQYFGPGTRLTVT.

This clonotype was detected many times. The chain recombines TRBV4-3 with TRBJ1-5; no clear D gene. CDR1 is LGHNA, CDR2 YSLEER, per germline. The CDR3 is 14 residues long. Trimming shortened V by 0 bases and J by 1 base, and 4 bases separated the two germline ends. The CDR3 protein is CASSQEMSNQPQHF. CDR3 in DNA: TGCGCCAGCAGCCAAGAGATGAGCAATCAGCCCCAGCATTTT.

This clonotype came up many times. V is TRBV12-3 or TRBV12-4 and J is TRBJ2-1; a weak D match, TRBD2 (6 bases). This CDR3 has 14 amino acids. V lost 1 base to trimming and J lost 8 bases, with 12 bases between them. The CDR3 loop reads CASSLVAGFYEQFF. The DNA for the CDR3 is TGTGCCAGCAGTTTAGTGGCGGGGTTCTATGAGCAGTTCTTC.

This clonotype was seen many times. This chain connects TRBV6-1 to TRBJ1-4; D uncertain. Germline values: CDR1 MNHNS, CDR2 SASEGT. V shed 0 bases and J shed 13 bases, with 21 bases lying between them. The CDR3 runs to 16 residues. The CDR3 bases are TGTGCCAGCAGTGAAGCTCCCTGGGAGGGAGATCATCGACTGTTTTTT. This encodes CASSEAPWEGDHRLFF.

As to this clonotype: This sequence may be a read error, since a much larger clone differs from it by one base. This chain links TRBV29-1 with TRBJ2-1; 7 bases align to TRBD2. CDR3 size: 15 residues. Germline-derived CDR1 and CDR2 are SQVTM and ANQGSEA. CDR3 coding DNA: TGCAGCGTTGAAGGGACGGGAGGAAAGTACAATGAGCGGTTCTTC. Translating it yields CSVEGTGGKYNERFF.

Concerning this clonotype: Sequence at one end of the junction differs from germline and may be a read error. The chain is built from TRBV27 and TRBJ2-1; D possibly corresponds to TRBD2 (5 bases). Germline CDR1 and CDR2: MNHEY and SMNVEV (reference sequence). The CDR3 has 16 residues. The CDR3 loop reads CASSLSNSVSCNEQFF. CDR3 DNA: TGTGCCAGCAGTTTATCGAATAGCGTCTCCTGCAATGAGCAGTTCTTC.

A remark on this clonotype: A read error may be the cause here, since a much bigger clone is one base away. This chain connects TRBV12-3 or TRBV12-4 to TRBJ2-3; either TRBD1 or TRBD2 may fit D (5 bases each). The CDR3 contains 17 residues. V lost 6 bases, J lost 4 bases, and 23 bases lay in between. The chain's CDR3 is CASSPDLGVEEADTQYF. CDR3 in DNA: TGTGCCAGCAGCCCTGACCTAGGGGTGGAGGAAGCAGATACGCAGTATTTT.

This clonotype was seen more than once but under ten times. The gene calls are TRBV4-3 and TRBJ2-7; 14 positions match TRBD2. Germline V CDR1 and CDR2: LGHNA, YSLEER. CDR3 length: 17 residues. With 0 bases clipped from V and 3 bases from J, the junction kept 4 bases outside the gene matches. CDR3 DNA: TGCGCCAGCAGCCAAGATTTTGGGACTAGCGGGAGCTACGAGCAGTACTTC. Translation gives CASSQDFGTSGSYEQYF.